The 17 T cell receptor beta chains presented below share a single source sample, sequenced in a study of beta chain features in type 1 diabetes. What was sequenced were expressed TCRB transcripts, since all of the isolated RNA had been reverse transcribed. Libraries were prepared by immunoSEQ multiplex PCR; TCRdb keeps only in-frame clonotypes and omits some of them. The sample shows some 900,000 clones, about a sixth of them seen only once. Material: naive CD4+ T cells from blood. The receptors derive from a woman under 30 in good health.

This clone turned up a few times. Its ends do not fully match the called genes, so a read error is possible. The chain carries TRBV6-5 and TRBJ1-2, with 7 bases aligning to TRBD1. The CDR3 runs 12 residues. Germline V gives CDR1 MNHEY, CDR2 SVGAGI. The CDR3 loop is CASGYRDSLHRF. The CDR3 DNA is TGTGCCAGCGGTTATCGGGACAGCCTCCATCGCTTC.

This clone appeared a few times. Here the CDR3 DNA reads TGTGCCACCGGACGAGGAAACACCATATATTTT. This translates into CATGRGNTIYF. The rearrangement joins TRBV28 to TRBJ1-3; D uncertain. The CDR3 consists of 11 residues. The germline V gene encodes CDR1 MDHEN and CDR2 SYDVKM. Trimming stripped 10 bases from V and 4 bases from J, with 8 bases between.

The chain links TRBV6-5 to TRBJ1-2; D not resolved. V lost 8 bases to trimming and J lost 2 bases, with 6 bases between them. Germline-derived CDR1 and CDR2 are MNHEY and SVGAGI. The CDR3 contains 11 residues. The CDR3 protein is CASGQNYGYTF. The CDR3 nucleotides are TGTGCCAGCGGCCAGAACTATGGCTACACCTTC.

This clone was seen a few times. V and J are TRBV28 and TRBJ2-7; 7 nucleotides match TRBD1. Trimming at V came to 6 bases and at J to 3 bases, leaving 14 bases not matched to a gene. Germline CDR1 is MDHEN and CDR2 is SYDVKM. CDR3 length: 16 residues. Here the CDR3 reads CASSPTSKTGRYEQYF. Written as DNA, the CDR3 is TGTGCCAGCAGCCCTACTTCGAAGACAGGGCGCTACGAGCAGTACTTC. Using reference TRBV28 and TRBJ2-7 for the parts outside the CDR3, the full variable domain is DVKVTQSSRYLVKRTGEKVFLECVQDMDHENMFWYRQDPGLGLRLIYFSYDVKMKEKGDIPEGYSVSREKKERFSLILESASTNQTSMYLCASSPTSKTGRYEQYFGPGTRLTVT.

The sample holds a few counts of this clone. The chain uses TRBV9 and TRBJ2-1; 8 bases are a match to TRBD2. The germline V gene has CDR1 SGDLS and CDR2 YYNGEE. The V segment lost 5 bases and the J segment 9 bases; nucleotides outside the gene matches: 13. The CDR3 runs to 15 residues. As DNA, the CDR3 is TGTGCCAGCAGTCTCCGGACTAGCAGCCCCAGTGAGCAGTTCTTC. This sequence encodes CASSLRTSSPSEQFF.

This chain links TRBV9 with TRBJ2-4; the match to TRBD2 covers 9 bases. V lost 4 bases, J lost 6 bases, and 8 bases stayed unmatched. CDR3 length equals 15 residues. The germline CDR1 and CDR2 sequences are SGDLS and YYNGEE. CDR3 nucleotide sequence: TGTGCCAGCAGCATTAGCGGGAGCGGCGGAAACATTCAGTACTTC. Protein product: CASSISGSGGNIQYF.

V and J are TRBV7-2 and TRBJ2-1; the match to TRBD1 covers 10 bases. From germline, CDR1 is SGHTA and CDR2 FQGNSA. The ends lost 5 bases at V and 7 bases at J; junction bases unmatched: 5. The length of the CDR3 is 14 residues. CDR3 region: CASSTRTGGNEQFF. CDR3 DNA: TGTGCCAGCAGCACCCGGACAGGGGGAAATGAGCAGTTCTTC.

This clone was observed a few times. The genes are TRBV28 and TRBJ1-5; 7 nucleotides line up with TRBD1. The CDR3 loop spans 16 amino acids. J gave up 0 bases and V 6 bases, and 8 bases lay outside the gene matches. The germline CDR1 and CDR2 sequences are MDHEN and SYDVKM. The CDR3 sequence: CASSRGQSYSNQPQHF. In nucleotides, the CDR3 is TGTGCCAGCAGCCGGGGACAGTCCTATAGCAATCAGCCCCAGCATTTT.

As concerns this clone: Other nucleotide sequences from this sample produce the same CDR3. The chain carries TRBV7-9 and TRBJ2-5; possibly TRBD2 for D (6 bases). From germline, CDR1 is SEHNR and CDR2 FQNEAQ (reference sequence). Trimming took 1 base from V and 4 from J, leaving 10 bases between them. The length of the CDR3 is 14 residues. Written as DNA, the CDR3 is TGTGCCAGCAGCTTAGTCGGGGGAGGAGAGACCCAGTACTTC. Protein: CASSLVGGGETQYF.

This clone has more than one count but fewer than ten. V gene TRBV5-1 combines with J gene TRBJ2-1, with D tentatively TRBD1 or TRBD2 (5 bases each). The germline V gene encodes CDR1 SGHRS and CDR2 YFSETQ. The CDR3 has 16 residues. Trimming removed 6 bases at V and 6 bases at J, with 22 bases between. CDR3 sequence: CASTRDPTWVSNEQFF. CDR3 sequence (DNA): TGCGCCAGCACCAGGGACCCGACATGGGTTAGCAATGAGCAGTTCTTC.

This clone was detected only a few times. The chain links TRBV20-1 to TRBJ2-1, with D hard to call. Per the germline V gene, CDR1 is DFQATT and CDR2 is SNEGSKA (reference sequence). The CDR3 has 11 amino acids. V was pared by 3 bases and J by 11 bases, with 11 bases between. The CDR3 region is CSASPILQQFF. DNA for the CDR3: TGCAGTGCTAGCCCGATATTACAGCAGTTCTTC.

This clone occurred many times. In the same sample, other DNA sequences code for this CDR3. The chain has TRBV10-3 and TRBJ2-1; 7 bases align to TRBD1. The CDR3 runs 12 residues. Germline CDR1 ENHRY, CDR2 SYGVKD. Trimming cost V 8 bases and J 3 bases; bases outside gene matches: 1. The CDR3 loop reads CAIGDSYNEQFF. CDR3 DNA: TGTGCCATCGGGGACAGCTACAATGAGCAGTTCTTC.

The rearrangement links TRBV7-9 to TRBJ2-5, with D possibly TRBD2 on 5 matching bases. The closer fit of TRBJ2-7 to the DNA end suggests the J call may be wrong. This CDR3 contains 12 residues. Germline V CDR1 and CDR2: SEHNR, FQNEAQ (reference sequence). CDR3 DNA sequence: TGTGCGGGAGACGGGAATTACTACGAGCAGTACTTC. Its protein product is CAGDGNYYEQYF.

To note about this clone: The same CDR3 can be traced to other DNA sequences in this sample. V is TRBV5-4 and J is TRBJ2-6; D is unclear. The germline gives CDR1 SGHNT, CDR2 YYREEE (reference sequence). CDR3 size: 15 residues. V was clipped by 1 base and J by 4 bases, with 9 bases between them. Here the CDR3 reads CASSLWASGANVLTF. DNA of the CDR3: TGTGCCAGCAGCTTGTGGGCGTCAGGGGCCAACGTCCTGACTTTC.

This chain uses TRBV7-9 with TRBJ2-1, with a weak D call TRBD2 (5 bases). The germline gives CDR1 SEHNR, CDR2 FQNEAQ (reference sequence). The ends were cut back, 3 bases at V and 6 bases at J, with 15 bases in the middle. The CDR3 is 15 residues long. CDR3 nucleotide sequence: TGTGCCAGCAGCTTGACGGGCCACGAGGGCAATGAGCAGTTCTTC. It codes for CASSLTGHEGNEQFF. Complete variable domain (other parts from reference TRBV7-9 and TRBJ2-1): DTGVSQNPRHKITKRGQNVTFRCDPISEHNRLYWYRQTLGQGPEFLTYFQNEAQLEKSRLLSDRFSAERPKGSFSTLEIQRTEQGDSAMYLCASSLTGHEGNEQFFGPGTRLTVL.

This clone turned up a few times. The chain is built from TRBV13 and TRBJ1-2; 8 positions match TRBD1. With 4 bases clipped from V and 3 bases from J, the junction kept 10 bases outside the gene matches. Looked up from germline, CDR1 is PRHDT and CDR2 is FYEKMQ (reference sequence). CDR3 size: 16 residues. The CDR3 DNA reads as TGTGCCAGCAGCTACCAAGTACAGGGGGGCGACTATGGCTACACCTTC. Translation gives CASSYQVQGGDYGYTF.

This clone has only a few counts. V and J are TRBV9 and TRBJ2-2, with D possibly TRBD2 on 5 matching bases. The CDR3 sequence is 15 residues long. The V gene's germline CDR1 is SGDLS and CDR2 YYNGEE. V dropped 4 bases and J dropped 5 bases, with 15 bases sitting between them. The CDR3 coding sequence is TGTGCCAGCAGCCCCCGCGAGGGTCTGACCGGGGAGCTGTTTTTT. Amino acid sequence: CASSPREGLTGELFF.